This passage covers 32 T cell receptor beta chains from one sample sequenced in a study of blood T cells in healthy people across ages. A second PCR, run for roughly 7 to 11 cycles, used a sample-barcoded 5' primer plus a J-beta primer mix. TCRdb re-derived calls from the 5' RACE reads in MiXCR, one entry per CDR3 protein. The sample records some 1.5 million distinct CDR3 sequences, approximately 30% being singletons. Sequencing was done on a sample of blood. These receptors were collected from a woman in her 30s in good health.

The CDR3 loop is CASSLGGLGAHGELFF. DNA for the CDR3: TGTGCCAGCAGCTTAGGTGGTTTGGGGGCACACGGGGAGCTGTTTTTT. The J gene is TRBJ2-2, the V gene TRBV11-2, with D possibly matching TRBD1 (6 bases). The CDR3 runs 16 residues. CDR1 and CDR2 from the germline V gene are SGHAT and FQNNGV. V gave up 1 base and J gave up 7 bases, with 16 bases separating them.

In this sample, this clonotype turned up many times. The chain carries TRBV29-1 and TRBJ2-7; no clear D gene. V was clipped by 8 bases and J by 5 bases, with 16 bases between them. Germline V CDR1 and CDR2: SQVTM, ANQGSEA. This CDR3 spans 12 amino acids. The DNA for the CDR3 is TGCAGCTATAAGAACACTTACCACGAGCAGTACTTC. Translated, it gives CSYKNTYHEQYF.

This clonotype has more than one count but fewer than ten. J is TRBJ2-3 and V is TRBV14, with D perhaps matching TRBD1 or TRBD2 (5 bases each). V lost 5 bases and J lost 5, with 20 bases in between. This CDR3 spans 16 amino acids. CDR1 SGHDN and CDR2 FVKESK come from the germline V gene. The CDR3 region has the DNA TGTGCCAGCAGCTACGGGGCAGATAAGTACAGAGATACGCAGTATTTT. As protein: CASSYGADKYRDTQYF.

DNA of the CDR3: TGTGCCAGCAGTTACTCGGGACAGGGCTCCTACAATGAGCAGTTCTTC. Translation gives CASSYSGQGSYNEQFF. The rearrangement joins TRBV6-5 to TRBJ2-1; 9 bases match TRBD1. The CDR3 totals 16 residues. Germline assignment: CDR1 MNHEY and CDR2 SVGAGI. V dropped 0 bases and J dropped 0; count of bases not matched to a gene: 0.

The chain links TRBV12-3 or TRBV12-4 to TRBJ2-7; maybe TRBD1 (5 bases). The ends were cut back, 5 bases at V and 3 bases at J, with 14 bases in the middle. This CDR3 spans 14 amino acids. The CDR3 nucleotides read TGTGCCAGCAGTCCCCAGGACAATCTCTACGAGCAGTACTTC. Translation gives CASSPQDNLYEQYF.

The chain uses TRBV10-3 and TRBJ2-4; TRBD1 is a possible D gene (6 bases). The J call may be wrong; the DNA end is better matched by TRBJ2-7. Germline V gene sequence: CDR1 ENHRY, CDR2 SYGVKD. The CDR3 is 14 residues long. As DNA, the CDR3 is TGTGCCATCAGTGGGACGGGACAAACCTACGAGCAGTACTTC. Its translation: CAISGTGQTYEQYF.

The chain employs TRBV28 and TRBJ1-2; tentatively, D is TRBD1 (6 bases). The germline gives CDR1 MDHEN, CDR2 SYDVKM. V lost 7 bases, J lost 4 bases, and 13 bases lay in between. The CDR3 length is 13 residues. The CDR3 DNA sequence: TGTGCCAGCAAAAGGGCAGGGGTCTATGGCTACACCTTC. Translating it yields CASKRAGVYGYTF.

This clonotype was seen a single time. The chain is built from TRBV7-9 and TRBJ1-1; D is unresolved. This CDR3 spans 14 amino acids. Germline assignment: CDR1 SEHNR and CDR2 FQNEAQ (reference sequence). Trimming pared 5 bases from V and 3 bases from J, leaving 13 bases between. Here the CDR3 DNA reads TGTGCCAGCAGCCCGATGGGAGCGGACACTGAAGCTTTCTTT. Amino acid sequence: CASSPMGADTEAFF.

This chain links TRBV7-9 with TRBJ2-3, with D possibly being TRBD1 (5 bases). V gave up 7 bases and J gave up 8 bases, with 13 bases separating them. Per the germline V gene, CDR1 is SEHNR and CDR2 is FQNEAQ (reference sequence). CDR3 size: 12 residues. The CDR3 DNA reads TGTGCCAGCAACGTTGAAGGGGCTACGCAGTATTTT. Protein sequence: CASNVEGATQYF.

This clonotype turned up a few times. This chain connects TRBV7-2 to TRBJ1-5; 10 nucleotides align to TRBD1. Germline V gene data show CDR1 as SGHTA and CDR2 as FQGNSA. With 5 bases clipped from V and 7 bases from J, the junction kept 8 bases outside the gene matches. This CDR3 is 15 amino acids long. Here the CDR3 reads CASSLGTGVSQPQHF. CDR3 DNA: TGTGCCAGCAGCCTTGGGACAGGGGTCTCGCAGCCCCAGCATTTT. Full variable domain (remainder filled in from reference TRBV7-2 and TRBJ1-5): GAGVSQSPSNKVTEKGKDVELRCDPISGHTALYWYRQSLGQGLEFLIYFQGNSAPDKSGLPSDRFSAERTGGSVSTLTIQRTQQEDSAVYLCASSLGTGVSQPQHFGDGTRLSIL.

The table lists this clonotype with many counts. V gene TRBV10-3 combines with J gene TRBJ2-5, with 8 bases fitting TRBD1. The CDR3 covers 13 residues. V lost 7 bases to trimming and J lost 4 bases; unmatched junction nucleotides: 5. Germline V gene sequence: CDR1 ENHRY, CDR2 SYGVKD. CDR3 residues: CAINEDRAETQYF. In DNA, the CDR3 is TGTGCCATCAACGAGGACAGGGCAGAGACCCAGTACTTC.

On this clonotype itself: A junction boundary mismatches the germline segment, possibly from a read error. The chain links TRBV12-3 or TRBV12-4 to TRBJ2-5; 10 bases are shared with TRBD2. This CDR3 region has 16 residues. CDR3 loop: CVSSQTSGWYQETQYF. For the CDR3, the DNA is TGTGTCAGCAGTCAGACTAGCGGGTGGTACCAAGAGACCCAGTACTTC.

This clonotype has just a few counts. Here the CDR3 reads CATSAKGYTEAFF. The CDR3 coding sequence is TGTGCCACCAGTGCCAAGGGATACACTGAAGCTTTCTTT. The chain has TRBV24-1 and TRBJ1-1; D unclear. This CDR3 comprises 13 residues. V was clipped by 5 bases and J by 3 bases, with 9 bases between them. Germline V gives CDR1 KGHDR, CDR2 SFDVKD.

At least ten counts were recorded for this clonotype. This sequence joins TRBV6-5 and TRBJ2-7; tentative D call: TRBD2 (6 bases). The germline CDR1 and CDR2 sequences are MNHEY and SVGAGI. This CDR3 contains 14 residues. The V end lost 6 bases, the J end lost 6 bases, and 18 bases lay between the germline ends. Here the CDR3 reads CASSRGARASEQYF. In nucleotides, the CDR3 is TGTGCCAGCAGCCGCGGGGCCAGGGCCAGCGAGCAGTACTTC.

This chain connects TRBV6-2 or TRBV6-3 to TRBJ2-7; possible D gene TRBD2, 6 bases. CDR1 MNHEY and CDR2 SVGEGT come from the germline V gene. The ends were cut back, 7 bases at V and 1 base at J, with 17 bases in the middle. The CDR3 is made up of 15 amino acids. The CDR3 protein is CASITRREQSYEQYF. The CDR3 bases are TGTGCCAGCATCACGCGACGGGAGCAGTCCTACGAGCAGTACTTC.

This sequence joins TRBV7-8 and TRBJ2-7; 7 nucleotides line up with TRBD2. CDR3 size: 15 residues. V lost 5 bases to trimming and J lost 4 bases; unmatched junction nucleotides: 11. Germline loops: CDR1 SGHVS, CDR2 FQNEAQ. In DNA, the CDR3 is TGTGCCAGCAGCCCCAGGAGACTAGCTAATTACGAGCAGTACTTC. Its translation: CASSPRRLANYEQYF.

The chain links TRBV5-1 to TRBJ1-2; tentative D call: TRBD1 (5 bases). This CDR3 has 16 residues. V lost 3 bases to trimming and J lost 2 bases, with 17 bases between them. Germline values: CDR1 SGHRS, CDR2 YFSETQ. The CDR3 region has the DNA TGCGCCAGCAGCTCGAGACCCCCTGGGGGGAACTATGGCTACACCTTC. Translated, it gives CASSSRPPGGNYGYTF.

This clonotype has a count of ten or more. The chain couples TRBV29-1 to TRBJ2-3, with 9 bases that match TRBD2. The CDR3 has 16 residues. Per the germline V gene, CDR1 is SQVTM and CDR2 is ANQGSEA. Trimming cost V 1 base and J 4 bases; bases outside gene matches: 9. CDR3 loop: CSVEGSASGAADTQYF. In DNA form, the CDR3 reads TGCAGCGTTGAAGGGTCGGCTAGCGGGGCTGCAGATACGCAGTATTTT.

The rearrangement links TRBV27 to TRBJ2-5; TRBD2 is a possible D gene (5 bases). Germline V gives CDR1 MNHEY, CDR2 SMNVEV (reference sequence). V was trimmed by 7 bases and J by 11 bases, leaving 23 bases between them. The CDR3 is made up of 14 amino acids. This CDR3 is CASTSQEAYNEQYF. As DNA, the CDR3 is TGTGCCAGCACCAGCCAGGAGGCCTACAATGAGCAGTACTTC.

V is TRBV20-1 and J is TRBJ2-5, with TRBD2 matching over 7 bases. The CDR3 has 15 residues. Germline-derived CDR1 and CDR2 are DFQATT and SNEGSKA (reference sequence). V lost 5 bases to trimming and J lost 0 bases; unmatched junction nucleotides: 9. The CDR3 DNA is TGCAGTGCTGGGGGGGTAGGGCCGCACCAAGAGACCCAGTACTTC. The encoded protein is CSAGGVGPHQETQYF.

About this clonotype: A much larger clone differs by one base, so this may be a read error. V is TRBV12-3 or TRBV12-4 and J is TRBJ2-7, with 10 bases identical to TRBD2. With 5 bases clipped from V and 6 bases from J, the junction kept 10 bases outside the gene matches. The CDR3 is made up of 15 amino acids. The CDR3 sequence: CASSLSGRACPEQYF. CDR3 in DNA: TGTGCCAGCAGTCTAAGCGGGAGGGCCTGCCCCGAGCAGTACTTC.

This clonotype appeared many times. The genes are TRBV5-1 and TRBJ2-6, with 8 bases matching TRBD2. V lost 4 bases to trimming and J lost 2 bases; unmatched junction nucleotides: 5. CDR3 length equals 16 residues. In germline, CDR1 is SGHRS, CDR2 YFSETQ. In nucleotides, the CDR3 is TGCGCCAGCAGCCTCGCGGGGGGACCTGGGGCCAACGTCCTGACTTTC. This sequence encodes CASSLAGGPGANVLTF.

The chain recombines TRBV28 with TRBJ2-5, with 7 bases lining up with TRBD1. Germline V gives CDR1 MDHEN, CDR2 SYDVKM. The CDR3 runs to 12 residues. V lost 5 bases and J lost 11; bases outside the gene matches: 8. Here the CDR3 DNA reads TGTGCCAGCAGTCAACGGGACAGACAGCAGTACTTC. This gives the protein CASSQRDRQQYF.

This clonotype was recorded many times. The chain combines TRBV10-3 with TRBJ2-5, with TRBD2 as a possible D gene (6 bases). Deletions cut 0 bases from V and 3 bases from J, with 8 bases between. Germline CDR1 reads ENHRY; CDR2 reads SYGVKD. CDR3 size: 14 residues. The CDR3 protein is CAISESVAEETQYF. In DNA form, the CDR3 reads TGTGCCATCAGTGAGTCCGTAGCGGAAGAGACCCAGTACTTC.

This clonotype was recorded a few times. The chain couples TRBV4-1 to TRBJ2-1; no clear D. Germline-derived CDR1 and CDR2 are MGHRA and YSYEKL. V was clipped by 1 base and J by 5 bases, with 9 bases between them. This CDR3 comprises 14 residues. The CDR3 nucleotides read TGCGCCAGCAGCCAAGGGTGGCAGCACAATGAGCAGTTCTTC. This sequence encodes CASSQGWQHNEQFF.

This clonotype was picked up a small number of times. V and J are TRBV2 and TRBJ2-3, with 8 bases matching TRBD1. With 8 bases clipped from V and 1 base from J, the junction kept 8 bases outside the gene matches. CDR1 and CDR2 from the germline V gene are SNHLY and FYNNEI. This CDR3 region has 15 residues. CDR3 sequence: CASAVTQGGTDTQYF. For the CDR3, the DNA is TGTGCCAGCGCCGTGACACAGGGGGGCACAGATACGCAGTATTTT. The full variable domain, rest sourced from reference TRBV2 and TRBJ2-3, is EPEVTQTPSHQVTQMGQEVILRCVPISNHLYFYWYRQILGQKVEFLVSFYNNEISEKSEIFDDQFSVERPDGSNFTLKIRSTKLEDSAMYFCASAVTQGGTDTQYFGPGTRLTVL.

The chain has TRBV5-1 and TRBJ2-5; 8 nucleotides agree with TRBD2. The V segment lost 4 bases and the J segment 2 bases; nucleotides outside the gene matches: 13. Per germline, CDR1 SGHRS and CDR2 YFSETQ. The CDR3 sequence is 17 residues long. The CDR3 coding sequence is TGCGCCAGCAGCGCTCCCGAAACGGGGGGGCTACAAGAGACCCAGTACTTC. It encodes CASSAPETGGLQETQYF.

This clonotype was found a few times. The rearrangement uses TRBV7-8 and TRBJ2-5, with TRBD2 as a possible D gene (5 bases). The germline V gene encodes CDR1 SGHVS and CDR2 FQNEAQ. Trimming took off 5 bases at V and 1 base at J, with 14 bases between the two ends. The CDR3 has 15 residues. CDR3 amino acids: CASSPDSATQETQYF. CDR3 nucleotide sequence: TGTGCCAGCAGCCCGGATAGCGCCACCCAAGAGACCCAGTACTTC. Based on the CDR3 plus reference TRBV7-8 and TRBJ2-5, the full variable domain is GAGVSQSPRYKVAKRGQDVALRCDPISGHVSLFWYQQALGQGPEFLTYFQNEAQLDKSGLPSDRFFAERPEGSVSTLKIQRTQQEDSAVYLCASSPDSATQETQYFGPGTRLLVL.

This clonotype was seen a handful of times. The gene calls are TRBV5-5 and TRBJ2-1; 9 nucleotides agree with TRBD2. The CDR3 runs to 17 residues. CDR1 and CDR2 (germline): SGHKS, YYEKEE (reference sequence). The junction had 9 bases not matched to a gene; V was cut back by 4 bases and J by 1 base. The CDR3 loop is CASSPSLAGRSYNEQFF. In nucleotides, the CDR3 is TGTGCCAGCAGCCCGAGCCTAGCGGGAAGGTCCTACAATGAGCAGTTCTTC.

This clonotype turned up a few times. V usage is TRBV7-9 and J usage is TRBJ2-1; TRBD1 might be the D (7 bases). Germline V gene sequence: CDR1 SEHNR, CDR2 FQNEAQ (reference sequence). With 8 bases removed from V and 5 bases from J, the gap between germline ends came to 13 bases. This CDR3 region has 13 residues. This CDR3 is CASFAGQNNEQFF. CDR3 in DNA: TGTGCCAGCTTCGCGGGACAGAACAATGAGCAGTTCTTC.

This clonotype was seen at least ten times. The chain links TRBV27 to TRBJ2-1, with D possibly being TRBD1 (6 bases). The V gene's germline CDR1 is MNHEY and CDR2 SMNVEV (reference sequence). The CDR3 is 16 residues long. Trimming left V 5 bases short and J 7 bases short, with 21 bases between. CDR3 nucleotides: TGTGCCAGCAGTCACACACAGGGCCCCCTGGGAAATGAGCAGTTCTTC. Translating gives CASSHTQGPLGNEQFF.

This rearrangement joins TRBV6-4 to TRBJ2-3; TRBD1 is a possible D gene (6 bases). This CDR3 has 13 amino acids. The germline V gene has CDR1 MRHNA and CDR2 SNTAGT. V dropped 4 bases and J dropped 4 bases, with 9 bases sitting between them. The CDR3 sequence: CASSAEGADTQYF. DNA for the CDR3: TGTGCCAGCAGTGCCGAGGGGGCAGATACGCAGTATTTT.